The source of this TCR beta chain is a study of Ad26.COV2.S vaccination and SARS-CoV-2 variants. As for the study in general: This donor came from the COV1001 trial of Ad26.COV2.S.

The table came from immunoSEQ multiplex PCR; TCRdb's copy has only in-frame clones and leaves some out. Among 400,000 or so clones listed, approximately 90% were seen once. Per germline, CDR1 SEHNR and CDR2 FQNEAQ (reference sequence). The CDR3 length is 13 residues. V lost 5 bases, J lost 4 bases, and 9 bases lay in between. Treatment defined: some 20 received Ad26.COV2.S at low or high dose, single or two shots; several received placebo; per-sample allocation not given. Following the first vaccine or placebo injection, samples were taken on day 63. The chain carries TRBV7-9 and TRBJ1-3; D ambiguous. This receptor was taken from a person between 18 and 60 years old who received the Ad26.COV2.S COVID-19 vaccine or a placebo. The sequenced sample was peripheral blood, obtained in a trial of Ad26.COV2.S vaccine versus placebo. The DNA of the CDR3 is TGTGCCAGCAGCCTCCTTGAGGGAAACACCATATATTTT. Its translation: CASSLLEGNTIYF.